This TCR beta chain originates from a study of control samples from healthy donors and cancer patients (dated by TCRdb to about 2020). Receptor libraries were prepared by the immunoSEQ multiplex PCR assay. TCRdb retrieved this table from immuneACCESS and kept in-frame rearrangements only. Not all clones are present; in checked studies, unresolved V genes account for under half, and no reason is known for the remainder. A total of 70,000 or so clones appear in this sample, roughly 82% of them only once. The ten largest make up about 3.1% of the sample. The CDR3, cysteine through phenylalanine, is 17 amino acids long. Only the CDR3 portion is preserved as DNA: 51 bases, with reading frame beginning at the first base. From a lookup of the germline V gene, CDR1 and CDR2 are KGHSH and LQKENI. V was cut back by 2 bases and J by 5 bases, leaving a gap of 21 bases between them. A word on this clone: Its target antigen remains unknown. No base-level quality is on record; no much larger clone is a single base apart.

This sequence originates from a woman aged 45-65 years with lung cancer. The sequenced material came from PBMCs. The chain is assembled from TRBV18 and TRBJ1-1; a weak D assignment points to TRBD1 (5 bases agree). This receptor carries the CDR3 CASSPTGAGTVHTEAFF. Here is the DNA: TGTGCCAGCTCACCAACCGGGGCAGGGACGGTACATACTGAAGCTTTCTTT.